These 9 T cell receptor beta chains were sequenced from one sample in a study of shared clonotypes between healthy human individuals (dated by TCRdb to 2018 to 2020). The library was prepared using the immunoSEQ multiplex PCR assay. TCRdb took this table from immuneACCESS and kept in-frame rearrangements with V and J called. Such tables lack part of the clones; where checked against another copy, unresolved V genes explain under half of the gap, and the rest is unexplained. This sample holds about 590,000 clones; roughly 95% were observed only once. The ten biggest clones cover 0.11% of the sample. CD8 naive samples were CD45RO-negative cells positively selected for CCR7, giving a CD45RA+CCR7+ population that excluded TemRA cells. The sequencing sample was made of naive CD8+ T cells sorted from blood. The cell subset or site label on this specimen signifies: CD45RA+CCR7+. The source is a woman aged 25 to 39 in good health.

For the CDR3, the DNA is TGTGCCAGCAGTGTATCCCAAACCTACGAGCAGTACTTC. It yields the protein CASSVSQTYEQYF. The V and J genes are TRBV4-2 and TRBJ2-7; D unclear. Germline V gene data show CDR1 as LGHNA and CDR2 as YNFKEQ. The CDR3 consists of 13 residues. V lost 6 bases and J lost 2, with 11 bases in between.

A remark on this clone: The same CDR3 also results from other DNA sequences found in this sample. V usage is TRBV27 and J usage is TRBJ1-2; perhaps TRBD1 as D (5 bases). Germline values: CDR1 MNHEY, CDR2 SMNVEV (reference sequence). The CDR3 runs 12 residues. Trimming removed 4 bases at V and 5 bases at J, with 8 bases between. CDR3 bases: TGTGCCAGCAGTTCGGGGCCATATGGCTACACCTTC. This codes for CASSSGPYGYTF.

The J gene is TRBJ2-1, the V gene TRBV4-2, with D perhaps matching TRBD2 (5 bases). This CDR3 spans 16 amino acids. The germline gives CDR1 LGHNA, CDR2 YNFKEQ. V gave up 0 bases and J gave up 0 bases, with 9 bases separating them. DNA for the CDR3: TGTGCCAGCAGCCAAGAACAAGCGGTCTCCTACAATGAGCAGTTCTTC. Encoded protein: CASSQEQAVSYNEQFF.

V and J are TRBV19 and TRBJ1-1; 10 bases are a match to TRBD1. The CDR3 runs 16 residues. Germline V gene data show CDR1 as LNHDA and CDR2 as SQIVND (reference sequence). V shed 6 bases, J shed 0 bases, and the junction held 7 bases outside the gene matches. CDR3: CASRGTGASLNTEAFF. The CDR3 DNA is TGTGCCAGTAGAGGGACAGGGGCTTCGCTGAACACTGAAGCTTTCTTT.

The chain joins TRBV9 to TRBJ2-1, with D tentatively TRBD2 (6 bases). The CDR3 runs 16 residues. Trimming removed 2 bases from V and 1 base from J, with 13 bases in between. Germline V gene lookup returns CDR1 SGDLS and CDR2 YYNGEE. CDR3 sequence reads: CASSVPHRGSYNEQFF. The CDR3 DNA reads as TGTGCCAGCAGCGTTCCCCACCGGGGGTCCTACAATGAGCAGTTCTTC.

The V gene is TRBV11-2, the J gene TRBJ2-5; D gene uncertain. The end of the DNA fits TRBJ2-7 better, so the J call may be wrong. CDR3 size: 14 residues. From germline, CDR1 is SGHAT and CDR2 FQNNGV. The CDR3 DNA sequence: TGTGCCAGCAGCCCGAACGGCAACTTCTACGAGCAGTACTTC. Amino acid sequence: CASSPNGNFYEQYF.

The chain combines TRBV13 with TRBJ1-2, with a tentative D call TRBD1 (5 bases). V lost 4 bases and J 8 bases, leaving 17 bases between the germline ends. CDR3 length equals 14 residues. Germline V gene lookup returns CDR1 PRHDT and CDR2 FYEKMQ (reference sequence). CDR3 protein: CASSSHPGGEGYTF. CDR3 coding DNA: TGTGCCAGCAGCTCCCACCCGGGGGGGGAAGGCTACACCTTC.

V usage is TRBV7-6 and J usage is TRBJ2-5, with no clear D. Germline V gene sequence: CDR1 SGHVS, CDR2 FNYEAQ. CDR3 length equals 17 residues. Between the trimmed V and J ends, which lost 5 bases and 5 bases, there was a span of 24 bases. CDR3 amino acids: CASSPTVSQILGETQYF. DNA of the CDR3: TGTGCCAGCAGCCCTACAGTGTCACAGATATTAGGGGAGACCCAGTACTTC. The full variable domain, its missing parts supplied by reference TRBV7-6 and TRBJ2-5, is GAGVSQSPRYKVTKRGQDVALRCDPISGHVSLYWYRQALGQGPEFLTYFNYEAQQDKSGLPNDRFSAERPEGSISTLTIQRTEQRDSAMYRCASSPTVSQILGETQYFGPGTRLLVL.

J is TRBJ1-1 and V is TRBV7-3; TRBD1 is a possible D gene (5 bases). This CDR3 comprises 13 residues. Germline V gene sequence: CDR1 SGHTA, CDR2 FQGTGA. With 3 bases removed from V and 2 bases from J, the gap between germline ends came to 7 bases. The CDR3 is CASSFGANTEAFF. CDR3 coding DNA: TGTGCCAGCAGCTTTGGGGCTAACACTGAAGCTTTCTTT.